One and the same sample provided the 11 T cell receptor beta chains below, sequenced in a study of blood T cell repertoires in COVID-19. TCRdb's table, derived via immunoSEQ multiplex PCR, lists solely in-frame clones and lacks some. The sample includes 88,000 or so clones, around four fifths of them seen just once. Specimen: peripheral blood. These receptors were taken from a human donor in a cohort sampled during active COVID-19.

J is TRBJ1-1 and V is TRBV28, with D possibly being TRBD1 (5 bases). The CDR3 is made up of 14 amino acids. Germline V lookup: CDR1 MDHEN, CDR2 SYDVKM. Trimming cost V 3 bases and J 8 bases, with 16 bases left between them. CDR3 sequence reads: CASSFSDSIGEAFF. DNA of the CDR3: TGTGCCAGCAGTTTCAGCGACAGTATCGGCGAAGCTTTCTTT.

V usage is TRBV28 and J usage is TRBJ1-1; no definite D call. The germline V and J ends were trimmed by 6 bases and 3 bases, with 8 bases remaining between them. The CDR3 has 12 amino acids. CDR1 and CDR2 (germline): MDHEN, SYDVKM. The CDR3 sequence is CASRLTDTEAFF. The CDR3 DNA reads TGTGCCAGCAGGCTAACGGACACTGAAGCTTTCTTT.

CDR3 sequence reads: CASSVQGGGYTF. CDR3 nucleotide sequence: TGTGCCAGCAGCGTACAGGGGGGAGGCTACACCTTC. The rearrangement uses TRBV6-6 and TRBJ1-2; the match to TRBD1 covers 8 bases. Germline CDR1 and CDR2: MNHNY and SVGAGI (reference sequence). The CDR3 contains 12 residues. The ends lost 6 bases at V and 8 bases at J; junction bases unmatched: 5.

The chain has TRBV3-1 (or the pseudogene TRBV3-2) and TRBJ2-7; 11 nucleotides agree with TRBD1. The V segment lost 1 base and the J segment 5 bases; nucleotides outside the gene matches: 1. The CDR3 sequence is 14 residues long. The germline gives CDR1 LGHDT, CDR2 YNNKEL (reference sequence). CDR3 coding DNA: TGTGCCAGCAGCCAAGGGGACAGGGGGGACGAGCAGTACTTC. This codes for CASSQGDRGDEQYF.

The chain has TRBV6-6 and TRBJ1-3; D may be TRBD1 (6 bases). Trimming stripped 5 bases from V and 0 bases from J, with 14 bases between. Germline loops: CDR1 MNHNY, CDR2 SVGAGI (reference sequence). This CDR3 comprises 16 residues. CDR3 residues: CASSPRQAYSGNTIYF. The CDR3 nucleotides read TGTGCCAGCAGTCCCCGACAGGCATACTCTGGAAACACCATATATTTT.

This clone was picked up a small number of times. Here the CDR3 reads CASSLGPFSTDTQYF. The CDR3 nucleotides read TGTGCCAGCAGCTTAGGGCCGTTCAGCACAGATACGCAGTATTTT. The V call is TRBV11-2, the J call TRBJ2-3; unclear D gene. V lost 1 base and J 0 bases, leaving 8 bases between the germline ends. The CDR3 consists of 15 residues. Germline assignment: CDR1 SGHAT and CDR2 FQNNGV.

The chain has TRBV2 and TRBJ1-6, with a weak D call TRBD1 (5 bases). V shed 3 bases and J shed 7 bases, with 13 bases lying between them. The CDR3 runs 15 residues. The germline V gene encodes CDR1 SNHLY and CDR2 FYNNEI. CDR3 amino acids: CASSETGGANSPLHF. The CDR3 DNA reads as TGTGCCAGCAGTGAGACGGGTGGGGCGAATTCACCCCTCCACTTT.

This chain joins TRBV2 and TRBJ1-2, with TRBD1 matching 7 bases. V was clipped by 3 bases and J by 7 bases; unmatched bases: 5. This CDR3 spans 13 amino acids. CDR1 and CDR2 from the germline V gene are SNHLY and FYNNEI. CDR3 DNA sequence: TGTGCCAGCAGTGAGTTCCAGGGGGGTGGCTACACCTTC. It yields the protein CASSEFQGGGYTF.

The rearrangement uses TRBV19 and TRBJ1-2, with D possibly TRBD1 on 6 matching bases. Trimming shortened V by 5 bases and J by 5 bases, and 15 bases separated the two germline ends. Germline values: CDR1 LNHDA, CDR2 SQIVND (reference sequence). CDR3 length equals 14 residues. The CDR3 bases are TGTGCCAGTAGTGACGACAGGCCTCTGTATGGCTACACCTTC. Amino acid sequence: CASSDDRPLYGYTF. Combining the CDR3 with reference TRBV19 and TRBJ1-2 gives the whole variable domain DGGITQSPKYLFRKEGQNVTLSCEQNLNHDAMYWYRQDPGQGLRLIYYSQIVNDFQKGDIAEGYSVSREKKESFPLTVTSAQKNPTAFYLCASSDDRPLYGYTFGSGTRLTVV.

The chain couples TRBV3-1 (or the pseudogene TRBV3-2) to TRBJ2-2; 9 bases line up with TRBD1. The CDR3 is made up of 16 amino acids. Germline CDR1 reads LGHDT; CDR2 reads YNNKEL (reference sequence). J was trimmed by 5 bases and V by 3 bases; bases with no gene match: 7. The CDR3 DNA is TGTGCCAGCAGCCATTCTACCGGGACAGGGACCGGGGAGCTGTTTTTT. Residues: CASSHSTGTGTGELFF.

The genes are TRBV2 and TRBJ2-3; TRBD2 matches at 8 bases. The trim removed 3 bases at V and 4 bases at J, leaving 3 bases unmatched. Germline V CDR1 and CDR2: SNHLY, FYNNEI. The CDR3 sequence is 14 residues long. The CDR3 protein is CASSDGRAPDTQYF. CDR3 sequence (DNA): TGTGCCAGCAGTGACGGGAGGGCCCCAGATACGCAGTATTTT.